The clone carrying this TCR beta chain was recorded only once. Its antigen is as yet unknown. The assay was immunoSEQ multiplex PCR, and TCRdb's table has in-frame clones only and misses some. The sample includes some 94,000 clones, roughly nine tenths seen only once; the top ten take roughly 5%. The data originate from a study of T cell responses to AZD1222 COVID-19 vaccine. The V end lost 6 bases, the J end lost 4 bases, and 10 bases lay between the germline ends. Germline V gives CDR1 SGHRS, CDR2 YFSETQ. The CDR3 has 12 amino acids. The study's findings and limits: It was only after the peak T cell response that any repertoires were sampled.

The clonotype comes from an adult who received the AZD1222 COVID-19 vaccine. The rearrangement links TRBV5-1 to TRBJ1-2; a weak D match, TRBD1 (6 bases). Sequenced here: peripheral blood, sampled 28 days after the second AZD1222 dose. CDR3 loop: CASMETGYGYTF. CDR3 in DNA: TGCGCCAGCATGGAGACAGGCTATGGCTACACCTTC.